The rows below give T cell receptor beta chains drawn from one sample of a study of T-cell memory formation after mild COVID-19. TCRdb re-derived calls from the 5' RACE reads in MiXCR, one entry per CDR3 protein. The table lists approximately 430,000 distinct CDR3 sequences, about 25% of them singletons. Sequenced sample: PBMCs or a T cell subset sorted from them (not recorded which). The receptors derive from an adult woman who had mild COVID-19 (a few samples of this study predate the infection). Cell type and time point are not known. CDR3s include the opening cysteine and the closing phenylalanine or tryptophan. The D gene is left open where the match is weak. Some rows mark clone size as missing; the rest say once, few, many or name a class of expanded clone.

j_call,clone_size,v_call,d_call,cdr3_nt,cdr3_aa
TRBJ2-2,NA,TRBV7-3,TRBD2,TGTGCCAGCAGCTTAATGACTAGCGAGAACACCGGGGAGCTGTTTTTT,CASSLMTSENTGELFF
TRBJ2-1,NA,TRBV9,NA,TGTGCCAGCAGCGCCTACCAAGGGGGCTACAATGAGCAGTTCTTC,CASSAYQGGYNEQFF
TRBJ1-2,NA,TRBV7-2,TRBD1,TGTGCCAGCAGTAGGGACAGAAGTTATTTTCTTGGCTACACCTTC,CASSRDRSYFLGYTF
TRBJ2-5,many,TRBV7-3,TRBD2,TGTGCCAGCAGCGCGCTAGCGGGGGGACAAGAGACCCAGTACTTC,CASSALAGGQETQYF
TRBJ1-1,NA,TRBV29-1,NA,TGCAGCGTGTCGGGACGTCTGAACACTGAAGCTTTCTTT,CSVSGRLNTEAFF
TRBJ1-2,few,TRBV5-4,NA,TGTGCCAGCAGCCCCGGGGAGTCTTATGGCTACACCTTC,CASSPGESYGYTF
TRBJ1-1,few,TRBV20-1,TRBD1,TGCAGTGCTGGGGACAGGGAAGCTTTCTTT,CSAGDREAFF
TRBJ1-1,few,TRBV29-1,NA,TGCAGCGTTGATGGGCTGCTCACTGAAGCTTTCTTT,CSVDGLLTEAFF
TRBJ2-1,NA,TRBV29-1,NA,TGCAGCGTTGCGGGGAGTATCCCTGGCTCCTACAATGAGCAGTTCTTC,CSVAGSIPGSYNEQFF
TRBJ2-3,few,TRBV9,TRBD2,TGTGCCAGCAGCGCTGCAGCGGGGATCACAGATACGCAGTATTTT,CASSAAAGITDTQYF
TRBJ1-5,NA,TRBV4-2,TRBD1,TGTGCCAGCAGCCCAAGGGACAGGGATCAGCCCCAGCATTTT,CASSPRDRDQPQHF
TRBJ2-7,few,TRBV12-3/TRBV12-4,NA,TGTGCCAGCAATCCCGGGAGTTCATCCTACGAGCAGTACTTC,CASNPGSSSYEQYF
TRBJ1-5,NA,TRBV12-3/TRBV12-4,TRBD1,TGTGCCAGCAGCCGGGACAGGGGGCCGCTTGATCAGCCCCAGCATTTT,CASSRDRGPLDQPQHF
TRBJ2-3,NA,TRBV9,NA,TGTGCCAGCAGCGTAGCTACCGGGGGTACCACAGATACGCAGTATTTT,CASSVATGGTTDTQYF
TRBJ1-4,few,TRBV16,NA,TGTGCCAGCAGCCAATCAACGGGAGAAAAACTGTTTTTT,CASSQSTGEKLFF
TRBJ2-1,NA,TRBV24-1,TRBD2,TGTGCCACCAGTGATCAGACTAGCGGGGTTGTAAATGAGCAGTTCTTC,CATSDQTSGVVNEQFF
TRBJ1-2,few,TRBV30,NA,TGTGCCTGGAGCCTAACAGAGGATGGCTACACCTTC,CAWSLTEDGYTF
TRBJ2-1,NA,TRBV12-3/TRBV12-4,TRBD2,TGTGCCAGCAGATCGACTAGCGGGAGTCGTGAGCAGTTCTTC,CASRSTSGSREQFF
TRBJ2-3,NA,TRBV7-8,TRBD2,TGTGCCAGCATCATCGAAGGGGGGACTAGCGCCTCCGATACGCAGTATTTT,CASIIEGGTSASDTQYF
TRBJ2-2,few,TRBV29-1,NA,TGCAGCGTTTCACAGACGAACACCGGGGAGCTGTTTTTT,CSVSQTNTGELFF
TRBJ2-2,NA,TRBV4-3,TRBD2,TGCGCCAGCAGCCAGGGGACTAGCGGGACGATCACCGGGGAGCTGTTTTTT,CASSQGTSGTITGELFF
TRBJ1-2,NA,TRBV20-1,TRBD1,TGCAGTGCTATCATCCGGGACAGGAACTATGGCTACACCTTC,CSAIIRDRNYGYTF
TRBJ2-7,NA,TRBV7-2,TRBD1,TGTGCCACAACAGGGGGATGGGAGAACGAGCAGTACTTC,CATTGGWENEQYF
TRBJ2-7,NA,TRBV7-9,TRBD2,TGTGCCAGCAGCTGGGATCCGGGACTAGATCACGAGCAGTACTTC,CASSWDPGLDHEQYF
TRBJ2-3,NA,TRBV10-3,NA,TGTGCCATCAGTGTTGGGGATACGCAGTATTTT,CAISVGDTQYF
TRBJ2-5,NA,TRBV7-6,TRBD1,TGTGCCAGCAGCTTAGCCGGAGGAGGACAGGGACAGACCCAGTACTTC,CASSLAGGGQGQTQYF
TRBJ1-6,once,TRBV30,TRBD1,TGTGCCTGGAGTGGGACAGGGGGTGCCTCACCCCTCCACTTT,CAWSGTGGASPLHF
TRBJ2-7,NA,TRBV7-3,TRBD2,TGTGCCAGCAGCTTAAGGGCGGGAGCTGCCGAGCAGTACTTC,CASSLRAGAAEQYF
TRBJ2-1,NA,TRBV7-3,NA,TGTGCCAGCAGCTTAGACGTGTCCGGGACATTCAATGAGCAGTTCTTC,CASSLDVSGTFNEQFF
TRBJ2-5,NA,TRBV2,TRBD1,TGTGCCAGCAGTGGAGGACAGGGCCAAGAGACCCAGTACTTC,CASSGGQGQETQYF
TRBJ2-2,NA,TRBV7-2,NA,TGTGCCAGCAGCTTAGTTGGTGGATCTGGGGCCGGGGAGCTGTTTTTT,CASSLVGGSGAGELFF
TRBJ1-1,NA,TRBV11-2,NA,TGTGCCAGCAGCTTATCTAACGCGAACACTGAAGCTTTCTTT,CASSLSNANTEAFF
TRBJ2-7,NA,TRBV30,TRBD1,TGTGCCTGGAGAGCTGGGGGACAGGGGGGCAACGAGCAGTACTTC,CAWRAGGQGGNEQYF
TRBJ1-1,few,TRBV7-8,NA,TGTGCCAGCAGCGCGCACGGACTGCTGGCTTTCTTT,CASSAHGLLAFF
TRBJ2-5,few,TRBV5-8,TRBD1,TGTGCCAGCAGAGACAGGGGGTGGGAGACCCAGTACTTC,CASRDRGWETQYF
TRBJ1-1,few,TRBV5-1,NA,TGCGCCAGCAGCTTAGACAAGCCCGCTTATGAAGCTTTCTTT,CASSLDKPAYEAFF
TRBJ2-3,few,TRBV7-9,NA,TGTGCCAGCAGCTTAGCACAGCCAAGCACAGATACGCAGTATTTT,CASSLAQPSTDTQYF
TRBJ1-1,NA,TRBV12-3/TRBV12-4,NA,TGTGCCAGCAGTCGGGACTGGACTGAAGCTTTCTTT,CASSRDWTEAFF
TRBJ1-5,NA,TRBV27,NA,TGTGCCAGCAGTTTCACAGGGTATAGCAATCAGCCCCAGCATTTT,CASSFTGYSNQPQHF
TRBJ2-7,few,TRBV7-2,NA,TGTGCCAGCAGCTTAGCGTATACCACCCTCGAGCAGTACTTC,CASSLAYTTLEQYF
TRBJ2-7,few,TRBV5-1,TRBD1,TGCGCCAGCAGCCTGTCGGACAGGGGGTTCTACGAGCAGTACTTC,CASSLSDRGFYEQYF
TRBJ1-2,few,TRBV5-1,NA,TGCGCCAGCAACTCGGTCCCTCCAGGACTTTATGGCTACACCTTC,CASNSVPPGLYGYTF
TRBJ2-2,NA,TRBV3-1,NA,TGTGCCAGCAGCCAAGAATCCCGAATCCCCGGGGAGCTGTTTTTT,CASSQESRIPGELFF
TRBJ1-4,few,TRBV19,TRBD1,TGTGCCAGTAGTCGCCTCAGGGGGCAGGCTAATGAAAAACTGTTTTTT,CASSRLRGQANEKLFF
TRBJ2-1,NA,TRBV14,NA,TGTGCCAGCAGCCACCCACGGGGGCTGAATAGGGAGCAGTTCTTC,CASSHPRGLNREQFF
TRBJ2-3,NA,TRBV27,NA,TGTGCCAGCAGCCCGGAGGCAGATACGCAGTATTTT,CASSPEADTQYF